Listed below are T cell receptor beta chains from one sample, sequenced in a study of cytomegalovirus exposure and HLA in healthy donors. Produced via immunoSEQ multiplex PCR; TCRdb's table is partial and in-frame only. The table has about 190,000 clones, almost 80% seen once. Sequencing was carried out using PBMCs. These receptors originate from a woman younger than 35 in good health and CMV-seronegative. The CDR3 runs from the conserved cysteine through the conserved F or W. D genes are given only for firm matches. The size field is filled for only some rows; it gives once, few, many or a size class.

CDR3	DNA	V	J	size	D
CASSPNLMGQWEETQYF	TGTGCCAGCAGCCCGAACCTGATGGGACAGTGGGAAGAGACCCAGTACTTC	TRBV5-6	TRBJ2-5	NA	TRBD1
CASSLGQGPYEQYF	TGCGCCAGCAGCTTGGGACAGGGCCCCTACGAGCAGTACTTC	TRBV5-1	TRBJ2-7	NA	TRBD1
CASREGRAEAFF	TGTGCCAGTAGGGAGGGGAGGGCTGAAGCTTTCTTT	TRBV6-1	TRBJ1-1	NA	NA
CAITKTGPTDTQYF	TGTGCCATCACCAAGACAGGGCCCACAGATACGCAGTATTTT	TRBV10-3	TRBJ2-3	few	TRBD1
CASSQPPGTSADTQYF	TGTGCCAGCAGCCAACCACCCGGGACTAGCGCAGATACGCAGTATTTT	TRBV7-8	TRBJ2-3	NA	TRBD2
CASSTSGGAITHEQYF	TGTGCCAGCTCGACTAGCGGGGGGGCCATAACGCACGAGCAGTACTTC	TRBV11-2	TRBJ2-7	NA	TRBD2
CASSQVPGGTQPQHF	TGCGCCAGCAGCCAAGTACCCGGGGGAACTCAGCCCCAGCATTTT	TRBV4-1	TRBJ1-5	NA	NA
CASSSSGQTYEQYF	TGCGCCAGCAGCAGCTCGGGACAAACCTACGAGCAGTACTTC	TRBV5-1	TRBJ2-7	few	NA
CASSLAEGVQPQHF	TGTGCCAGCAGCTTAGCAGAGGGCGTTCAGCCCCAGCATTTT	TRBV7-9	TRBJ1-5	NA	NA
CASSLTASGNTIYF	TGTGCCAGCAGTTTGACAGCCTCTGGAAACACCATATATTTT	TRBV28	TRBJ1-3	NA	NA
CASSLWTGEREKLFF	TGTGCCAGCAGCTTGTGGACAGGGGAACGTGAAAAACTGTTTTTT	TRBV5-6	TRBJ1-4	NA	TRBD1
CASSPRLVLHNEQFF	TGTGCCAGCAGCCCTAGACTAGTTCTCCACAATGAGCAGTTCTTC	TRBV5-6	TRBJ2-1	NA	NA
CASSISRGATNEKLFF	TGTGCCAGTAGTATATCCAGGGGAGCAACTAATGAAAAACTGTTTTTT	TRBV19	TRBJ1-4	NA	NA
CASSDSVTGAFF	TGTGCCAGCAGTGACAGCGTAACGGGGGCTTTCTTT	TRBV2	TRBJ1-1	NA	NA
CASSPGGQEAFF	TGTGCCAGCAGCCCAGGGGGGCAGGAGGCTTTCTTT	TRBV27	TRBJ1-1	NA	TRBD1
CASINPLRDEQFF	TGTGCCAGCATTAATCCTCTACGGGATGAGCAGTTCTTC	TRBV6-6	TRBJ2-1	few	NA
CASSLEGSSTGQNSPLHF	TGCGCCAGCAGCTTGGAGGGGTCCTCCACAGGACAAAATTCACCCCTCCACTTT	TRBV5-1	TRBJ1-6	NA	NA
CASSLRGDWGQPQHF	TGTGCCAGCAGCTTGCGGGGGGACTGGGGTCAGCCCCAGCATTTT	TRBV5-6	TRBJ1-5	once	NA
CASSRTGQETQYF	TGTGCCAGCAGCCGGACAGGCCAAGAGACCCAGTACTTC	TRBV7-3	TRBJ2-5	NA	TRBD1
CASSLSGQANQETQYF	TGTGCCAGCAGCTTGTCCGGACAGGCCAACCAAGAGACCCAGTACTTC	TRBV5-6	TRBJ2-5	NA	TRBD1
CASSLTSGSSDTQYF	TGTGCCAGCAGCCTGACTAGCGGGAGTTCAGATACGCAGTATTTT	TRBV14	TRBJ2-3	NA	TRBD2
CASTGTSVYEQFF	TGTGCCAGCACAGGGACTAGCGTCTATGAGCAGTTCTTC	TRBV2	TRBJ2-1	NA	TRBD2
CASSPRLADNEQFF	TGTGCCAGCAGTCCCAGGTTAGCGGACAATGAGCAGTTCTTC	TRBV2	TRBJ2-1	NA	NA
CASSLIPGGELFF	TGTGCCAGCAGCTTGATTCCAGGCGGGGAGCTGTTTTTT	TRBV5-4	TRBJ2-2	NA	NA
CASRPGQELNQPQHF	TGTGCCAGCAGACCGGGACAGGAGTTGAATCAGCCCCAGCATTTT	TRBV28	TRBJ1-5	NA	TRBD1
CASSPPSVNEQFF	TGTGCCAGCTCACCACCCAGCGTCAATGAGCAGTTCTTC	TRBV18	TRBJ2-1	NA	NA
CASRLAGTGPFRGSPLHF	TGTGCCAGTAGGCTGGCCGGGACAGGGCCATTCCGCGGGTCACCCCTCCACTTT	TRBV19	TRBJ1-6	NA	TRBD1
CASSLGGLQYSNQPQHF	TGTGCCAGCAGTTTGGGGGGGTTACAGTATAGCAATCAGCCCCAGCATTTT	TRBV28	TRBJ1-5	NA	NA
CASSTLGTLYEQYF	TGTGCCAGCAGTACCCTCGGGACTTTGTACGAGCAGTACTTC	TRBV6-1	TRBJ2-7	NA	NA
CASSYLAGQYNEQFF	TGCGCCAGCAGTTATTTAGCGGGACAATACAATGAGCAGTTCTTC	TRBV5-1	TRBJ2-1	NA	TRBD2
CASSTSGGFYNEQFF	TGTGCCAGCAGCACAAGCGGGGGGTTCTACAATGAGCAGTTCTTC	TRBV5-4	TRBJ2-1	NA	TRBD2
CASSVGQGMYGYTF	TGTGCCAGCAGCGTAGGGCAGGGCATGTATGGCTACACCTTC	TRBV9	TRBJ1-2	NA	NA
CASSLSGRGNTEAFF	TGTGCCAGCAGCTTATCAGGCAGGGGGAACACTGAAGCTTTCTTT	TRBV7-3	TRBJ1-1	NA	NA
CASSYSRGHRLSPLHF	TGTGCCAGCAGTTACTCACGAGGACACCGCTTGTCACCCCTCCACTTT	TRBV6-5	TRBJ1-6	NA	NA
CASSELGLAETQYF	TGTGCCAGCAGTGAACTCGGACTAGCGGAGACCCAGTACTTC	TRBV25-1	TRBJ2-5	NA	TRBD2
CATSRVMQGLARQETQYF	TGTGCCACCAGCAGAGTTATGCAGGGACTAGCGAGGCAAGAGACCCAGTACTTC	TRBV15	TRBJ2-5	NA	TRBD2
CASSYNHRAGTYEQYF	TGTGCCAGCAGCTACAACCATAGGGCAGGGACCTACGAGCAGTACTTC	TRBV7-9	TRBJ2-7	NA	NA
CASSPRGGQTNEKLFF	TGTGCCAGCAGCCCCAGGGGCGGACAGACTAATGAAAAACTGTTTTTT	TRBV5-6	TRBJ1-4	NA	NA
CASSIGTGKAYGYTF	TGTGCCAGTAGTATAGGGACAGGGAAGGCCTATGGCTACACCTTC	TRBV19	TRBJ1-2	few	TRBD1
CASSVASGTSTDTQYF	TGTGCCAGCAGCGTAGCTAGCGGGACTAGCACAGATACGCAGTATTTT	TRBV9	TRBJ2-3	NA	TRBD2
CASSRDSQRETEAFF	TGCGCCAGCAGCCGGGACAGCCAGCGTGAGACTGAAGCTTTCTTT	TRBV5-1	TRBJ1-1	NA	TRBD1
CASSEAGGMQPQHF	TGTGCCAGTAGTGAGGCAGGGGGAATGCAGCCCCAGCATTTT	TRBV19	TRBJ1-5	NA	TRBD1
CASSTTIEAANYGYTF	TGTGCCAGTAGTACCACTATAGAAGCAGCTAACTATGGCTACACCTTC	TRBV19	TRBJ1-2	NA	NA
CASTLSGRALSTQYF	TGTGCCAGCACCCTTAGCGGGAGGGCCCTCTCGACCCAGTACTTC	TRBV6-5	TRBJ2-5	NA	TRBD2
CASGEGNQPQHF	TGTGCCAGCGGTGAGGGAAATCAGCCCCAGCATTTT	TRBV28	TRBJ1-5	NA	NA
CASSLGQVNQPQHF	TGTGCCAGCAGCTTAGGGCAGGTTAATCAGCCCCAGCATTTT	TRBV7-8	TRBJ1-5	NA	NA
CASRSGLSYEQYF	TGTGCCAGCAGGTCAGGGCTTTCCTACGAGCAGTACTTC	TRBV2	TRBJ2-7	NA	NA
CASTTVGHNYGYTF	TGTGCCAGCACCACCGTAGGACATAACTATGGCTACACCTTC	TRBV6-5	TRBJ1-2	NA	NA
CASSLAVGRTGNTEAFF	TGCGCCAGCAGCTTGGCTGTTGGGAGGACAGGAAACACTGAAGCTTTCTTT	TRBV5-1	TRBJ1-1	NA	TRBD1
CASSFGGGQETQYF	TGTGCCAGCAGCTTCGGGGGGGGGCAAGAGACCCAGTACTTC	TRBV7-3	TRBJ2-5	NA	TRBD2
CASSLKSEQYF	TGTGCCAGCAGCTTAAAGAGCGAGCAGTACTTC	TRBV7-9	TRBJ2-7	NA	NA
CASSVVRGTEAFF	TGTGCCAGCAGCGTAGTAAGGGGCACTGAAGCTTTCTTT	TRBV9	TRBJ1-1	NA	NA
CASSVDRQGTPLSTDTQYF	TGTGCCAGCAGCGTGGATCGGCAGGGGACGCCCCTTAGCACAGATACGCAGTATTTT	TRBV9	TRBJ2-3	NA	NA
CASSPQTGANEKLFF	TGCGCCAGCAGCCCACAGACAGGGGCTAATGAAAAACTGTTTTTT	TRBV5-1	TRBJ1-4	NA	TRBD1
CASSVKGVLADTQYF	TGTGCCAGCAGTGTAAAGGGGGTGTTGGCAGATACGCAGTATTTT	TRBV6-1	TRBJ2-3	NA	NA
CASSIVTGVYGELFF	TGTGCCAGTAGTATCGTGACAGGGGTTTATGGGGAGCTGTTTTTT	TRBV19	TRBJ2-2	NA	TRBD1
CASFSGNSGANVLTF	TGTGCCAGTTTTAGCGGGAACTCTGGGGCCAACGTCCTGACTTTC	TRBV6-5	TRBJ2-6	NA	TRBD2
CASGRVSYNEQFF	TGTGCCAGCGGGAGGGTCTCCTACAATGAGCAGTTCTTC	TRBV28	TRBJ2-1	NA	TRBD2
CASSLTGSYNEQFF	TGTGCCAGCAGTCTGACGGGCTCCTACAATGAGCAGTTCTTC	TRBV6-6	TRBJ2-1	NA	NA